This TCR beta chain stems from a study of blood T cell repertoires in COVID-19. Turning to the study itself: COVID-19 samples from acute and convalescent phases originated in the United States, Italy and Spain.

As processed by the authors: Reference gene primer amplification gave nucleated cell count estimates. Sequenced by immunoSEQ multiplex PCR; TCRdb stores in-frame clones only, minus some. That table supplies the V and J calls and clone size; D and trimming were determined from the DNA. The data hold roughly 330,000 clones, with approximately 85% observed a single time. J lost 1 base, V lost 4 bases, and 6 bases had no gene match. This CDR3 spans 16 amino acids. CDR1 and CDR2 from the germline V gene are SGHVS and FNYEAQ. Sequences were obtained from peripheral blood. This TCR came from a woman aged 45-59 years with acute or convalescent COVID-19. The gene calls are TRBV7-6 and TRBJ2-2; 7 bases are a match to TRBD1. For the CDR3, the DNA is TGTGCCAGCAGCTCCGGAACAGGGGAGAACACCGGGGAGCTGTTTTTT. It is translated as CASSSGTGENTGELFF.